This TCR beta chain was identified during a study of regulatory T cells in long-lasting Graves disease. Study-wide results and limits: Favored usage of TRBV28, TRBJ1-2 and TRBJ2-5 was recorded in persistent disease.

According to the study, TCR beta libraries were built with iRepertoire HTBI primers and CDR3-region Arm-PCR. Original methodology: Gene usage covered around 62 TRBV and around 15 TRBJ segments. TCRdb independently ran MiXCR on the multiplex PCR reads; one entry per CDR3 protein. These V and J calls originate from TCRdb's pipeline instead of the authors' own analysis. The repertoire holds about 400,000 distinct CDR3 sequences, with roughly 15% as singletons. Time point in this sample: newly diagnosed GD, antithyroid drugs for less than 3 months. Researchers made the TCR library from RNA that was extracted from PBMCs. Diagnoses of Graves' disease were made by American Thyroid Association guidelines. This CDR3 spans 16 amino acids. CDR1 SGHRS and CDR2 YFSETQ come from the germline V gene. V shed 0 bases and J shed 2 bases, with 13 bases lying between them. This clonotype has at least ten counts. The antigen is undetermined.

V is TRBV5-1 and J is TRBJ2-3; D is perhaps TRBD1 (6 bases). The receptor's source is a female donor with Graves disease. This specimen consisted of peripheral blood mononuclear cells (PBMCs), obtained at new diagnosis, from a patient treated with antithyroid drugs. The chain's CDR3 is CASSLASGDITDTQYF. Here the CDR3 DNA reads TGCGCCAGCAGCTTGGCGTCAGGGGATATCACAGATACGCAGTATTTT.